The 30 T cell receptor beta chains given below trace back to one sample, sequenced in a study of blood T cell repertoires in COVID-19. Measured with immunoSEQ multiplex PCR; TCRdb has only the in-frame clones, and not every one. The table shows about 150,000 clones, with about 73% occurring only once. The sample taken for sequencing was peripheral blood. These receptors were obtained from a man older than 75 with acute or convalescent COVID-19.

CDR3 nucleotide sequence: TGTGCCAGTAGTGGGAACAGGGGAGTATACGAGCAGTACGTC. Translation gives CASSGNRGVYEQYV. The chain links TRBV19 to TRBJ2-7, with 7 nucleotides matching TRBD1. The germline CDR1 and CDR2 sequences are LNHDA and SQIVND (reference sequence). V dropped 5 bases and J dropped 4; count of bases not matched to a gene: 8. This CDR3 has 14 residues.

The J gene is TRBJ2-5, the V gene TRBV5-1, with D possibly being TRBD2 (6 bases). Trimming took 0 bases from V and 5 from J, leaving 14 bases between them. This CDR3 region has 15 residues. Per germline, CDR1 SGHRS and CDR2 YFSETQ. The CDR3 bases are TGCGCCAGCAGCTTGGATGAGGGGAGGAGGGAGACCCAGTACTTC. Translated, it gives CASSLDEGRRETQYF. The full variable domain, its missing parts supplied by reference TRBV5-1 and TRBJ2-5, is KAGVTQTPRYLIKTRGQQVTLSCSPISGHRSVSWYQQTPGQGLQFLFEYFSETQRNKGNFPGRFSGRQFSNSRSEMNVSTLELGDSALYLCASSLDEGRRETQYFGPGTRLLVL.

The chain combines TRBV7-9 with TRBJ1-1; weak D call: TRBD1 (5 bases). The V and J ends lost 5 bases and 1 base respectively, with 11 bases between them. In germline, CDR1 is SEHNR, CDR2 FQNEAQ (reference sequence). This CDR3 is built from 14 residues. The CDR3: CASSPRQTNTEAFF. The CDR3 DNA reads TGTGCCAGCAGCCCAAGACAGACGAACACTGAAGCTTTCTTT.

The V and J genes are TRBV24-1 and TRBJ2-5; a weak D match, TRBD1 (6 bases). This CDR3 comprises 15 residues. Trimming left V 5 bases short and J 1 base short, with 13 bases between. Germline CDR1 and CDR2: KGHDR and SFDVKD. CDR3 protein: CATSGGGQSQETQYF. CDR3 sequence (DNA): TGTGCCACCAGTGGTGGAGGACAGTCCCAAGAGACCCAGTACTTC.

This chain connects TRBV16 to TRBJ1-5; a weak D match, TRBD1 (6 bases). The CDR3 sequence is 15 residues long. Germline V gene lookup returns CDR1 KGHSY and CDR2 FQNENV. Deletions cut 2 bases from V and 5 bases from J, with 13 bases between. This CDR3 is CASSQNGGTYQPQHF. CDR3 in DNA: TGTGCCAGCAGCCAAAATGGGGGCACCTATCAGCCCCAGCATTTT.

In DNA, the CDR3 is TGCGCCAGCAGCGCTACGACAGGGGGATGGAATGAGCAGTTCTTC. Its translation is CASSATTGGWNEQFF. The V gene is TRBV10-1, the J gene TRBJ2-1, with 9 bases identical to TRBD1. The germline CDR1 and CDR2 sequences are WNHNN and SYGVQD (reference sequence). Unmatched junction bases numbered 10, after V lost 6 bases and J lost 7 bases. This CDR3 has 15 residues.

The chain carries TRBV2 and TRBJ2-1; D is unresolved. Trimming left V 1 base short and J 5 bases short, with 6 bases between. The CDR3 totals 13 residues. Germline assignment: CDR1 SNHLY and CDR2 FYNNEI. CDR3 in amino acids: CASSEVFDNEQFF. The CDR3 nucleotides read TGTGCCAGCAGTGAAGTTTTCGACAATGAGCAGTTCTTC.

V usage is TRBV10-3 and J usage is TRBJ2-7; TRBD2 is a possible D gene (6 bases). This CDR3 contains 13 residues. With 8 bases removed from V and 6 bases from J, the gap between germline ends came to 17 bases. The germline CDR1 and CDR2 sequences are ENHRY and SYGVKD. CDR3 sequence: CAISHGRGGEQYV. The DNA of the CDR3 is TGTGCCATCTCTCATGGAAGGGGAGGCGAGCAGTACGTC.

This clone came up once. The chain employs TRBV11-1 and TRBJ2-2; 10 bases agree with TRBD1. The CDR3 consists of 16 residues. Germline-derived CDR1 and CDR2 are SGHAT and FQDESV (reference sequence). The J segment lost 7 bases and the V segment lost 5 bases, leaving 10 bases of the junction unmatched. The CDR3 loop is CASSLRQGAQGGELFF. The CDR3 DNA follows: TGTGCCAGCAGCCTTAGACAGGGGGCGCAGGGCGGGGAGCTGTTTTTT.

This clone appeared once. The J gene is TRBJ2-5, the V gene TRBV2; D gene unclear. The CDR3 contains 12 residues. Germline CDR1 and CDR2: SNHLY and FYNNEI. Between the trimmed V and J ends, which lost 8 bases and 1 base, there was a span of 8 bases. CDR3 protein: CASAGGQETQYF. CDR3 bases: TGTGCCAGCGCCGGTGGCCAAGAGACCCAGTACTTC.

Comments on this clone: A much larger clone lies a single base off, so this may be a read error. V is TRBV11-2 and J is TRBJ1-5, with TRBD1 identical over 8 bases. J lost 2 bases, V lost 4 bases, and 1 base had no gene match. CDR1 and CDR2 from the germline V gene are SGHAT and FQNNGV. This CDR3 spans 14 amino acids. The CDR3 region has the DNA TGTGCCAGCAGCTCGGGACAGGGCAATCAGCCCCAGCATTTT. Protein: CASSSGQGNQPQHF.

This clone appeared a few times. This chain joins TRBV20-1 and TRBJ1-2, with 11 bases fitting TRBD1. Per germline, CDR1 DFQATT and CDR2 SNEGSKA (reference sequence). The V segment lost 3 bases and the J segment 4 bases; nucleotides outside the gene matches: 4. The CDR3 covers 14 residues. CDR3 in DNA: TGCAGTGCTAGTGGAGGGACAGGGGGCTATGGCTACACCTTC. Translated, it gives CSASGGTGGYGYTF.

The J gene is TRBJ1-4, the V gene TRBV5-4; 9 nucleotides align to TRBD1. V gave up 4 bases and J gave up 7 bases; unmatched junction bases: 5. The length of the CDR3 is 14 residues. Germline-derived CDR1 and CDR2 are SGHNT and YYREEE (reference sequence). The CDR3 sequence is CASSTQGAVEKLFF. The CDR3 coding sequence is TGTGCCAGCAGCACACAGGGGGCGGTTGAAAAACTGTTTTTT. Based on the CDR3 plus reference TRBV5-4 and TRBJ1-4, the full variable domain is ETGVTQSPTHLIKTRGQQVTLRCSSQSGHNTVSWYQQALGQGPQFIFQYYREEENGRGNFPPRFSGLQFPNYSSELNVNALELDDSALYLCASSTQGAVEKLFFGSGTQLSVL.

There are a few counts of this clone. As DNA, the CDR3 is TGCAGCGCTCCAGGGGAGGGGCGGAGTGGCTACACCTTC. This translates into CSAPGEGRSGYTF. This sequence joins TRBV29-1 and TRBJ1-2, with D tentatively TRBD1 (6 bases). V lost 7 bases and J lost 7, with 19 bases in between. The CDR3 is 13 residues long. Germline CDR1 SQVTM, CDR2 ANQGSEA.

J is TRBJ1-2 and V is TRBV30, with TRBD1 matching over 7 bases. CDR3 length equals 14 residues. The V gene end was trimmed by 4 bases and the J gene end by 4 bases; junction bases not matched to a gene: 9. Germline CDR1 reads GTSNPN; CDR2 reads SVGIG (reference sequence). For the CDR3, the DNA is TGTGCCTGGATTGGAGGGGGCGCTTTCTATGGCTACACCTTC. Amino acids: CAWIGGGAFYGYTF.

The chain carries TRBV5-1 and TRBJ1-6; 8 positions match TRBD1. The CDR3 consists of 17 residues. From germline, CDR1 is SGHRS and CDR2 YFSETQ. Trimming cost V 4 bases and J 5 bases; bases outside gene matches: 11. CDR3 sequence (DNA): TGCGCCAGCAGCGCACAGTGGTCAGGGGGCAATAATTCACCCCTCCACTTT. This translates into CASSAQWSGGNNSPLHF. The entire variable domain, with the rest obtained from reference TRBV5-1 and TRBJ1-6, is as follows: KAGVTQTPRYLIKTRGQQVTLSCSPISGHRSVSWYQQTPGQGLQFLFEYFSETQRNKGNFPGRFSGRQFSNSRSEMNVSTLELGDSALYLCASSAQWSGGNNSPLHFGNGTRLTVT.

This clone was seen a single time. This chain links TRBV5-4 with TRBJ1-1; D remains ambiguous. The CDR3 extends over 13 amino acids. Germline V gene lookup returns CDR1 SGHNT and CDR2 YYREEE (reference sequence). V lost 6 bases to trimming and J lost 4 bases, with 13 bases between them. The CDR3 DNA is TGTGCCAGCACCCCGGAGGGTAGCACTGAAGCTTTCTTT. Amino acids: CASTPEGSTEAFF.

This rearrangement joins TRBV10-3 to TRBJ1-1; the D is unclear. The CDR3 contains 14 residues. Germline CDR1 ENHRY, CDR2 SYGVKD. The V and J ends lost 6 bases and 0 bases respectively, with 11 bases between them. The CDR3, as DNA: TGTGCCATCAGAGGAGCCGAGATGAACACTGAAGCTTTCTTT. Amino acids: CAIRGAEMNTEAFF.

The chain links TRBV5-1 to TRBJ2-3; tentatively, D is TRBD2 (5 bases). Germline V lookup: CDR1 SGHRS, CDR2 YFSETQ. This CDR3 has 17 amino acids. V lost 5 bases to trimming and J lost 0 bases, with 19 bases between them. The DNA for the CDR3 is TGCGCCAGCAGTATTGAACCGGGAACCCTAAGCACAGATACGCAGTATTTT. This gives the protein CASSIEPGTLSTDTQYF.

The rearrangement joins TRBV7-2 to TRBJ1-2; D is ambiguous. V lost 1 base and J lost 4, with 10 bases in between. Looked up from germline, CDR1 is SGHTA and CDR2 is FQGNSA. CDR3 length: 14 residues. The CDR3 is CASSLGRTLYGYTF. The CDR3 bases are TGTGCCAGCAGCTTAGGTCGGACTCTCTATGGCTACACCTTC.

The rearrangement uses TRBV2 and TRBJ1-6; a weak D match, TRBD1 (5 bases). The CDR3 length is 14 residues. In germline, CDR1 is SNHLY, CDR2 FYNNEI. Trimming removed 6 bases from V and 9 bases from J, with 15 bases in between. CDR3 loop: CASRDSLGASPLHF. The DNA of the CDR3 is TGTGCCAGCAGGGATTCTCTAGGGGCTTCACCCCTCCACTTT.

V is TRBV18 and J is TRBJ2-2, with D unclear. The CDR3 totals 14 residues. The V end lost 2 bases, the J end lost 4 bases, and 8 bases lay between the germline ends. Germline V CDR1 and CDR2: KGHSH, LQKENI. CDR3 coding DNA: TGTGCCAGCTCACCAACAGAAACCACCGGGGAGCTGTTTTTT. Encoded protein: CASSPTETTGELFF.

The table lists this clone with a count of one. The rearrangement links TRBV6-1 to TRBJ1-5; 8 nucleotides agree with TRBD1. Germline V gene sequence: CDR1 MNHNS, CDR2 SASEGT. The CDR3 has 15 amino acids. Trimming at V came to 2 bases and at J to 3 bases, leaving 3 bases not matched to a gene. The CDR3 sequence: CASSESQGDNQPQHF. The CDR3 DNA reads as TGTGCCAGCAGTGAATCACAGGGGGACAATCAGCCCCAGCATTTT.

About this clone: One end of the junction is discordant with germline, which a read error may explain. The genes are TRBV15 and TRBJ1-4; 7 nucleotides match TRBD1. The CDR3 loop spans 15 amino acids. CDR1 and CDR2 (germline): LNHNV, YYDKDF (reference sequence). DNA of the CDR3: TGTGCCACCAGCGGAGAGGGTCAGGGGGAGGAAAAACTGTTTTTT. Amino acids: CATSGEGQGEEKLFF.

The chain couples TRBV4-1 to TRBJ2-3, with D unresolved. The CDR3 loop spans 13 amino acids. The V gene lost 3 bases and the J gene lost 4 bases, with 8 bases spanning the gap. Germline values: CDR1 MGHRA, CDR2 YSYEKL. Here the CDR3 DNA reads TGCGCCAGCAGCCACCCCGTAGCAGATACGCAGTATTTT. Translating gives CASSHPVADTQYF.

V gene TRBV5-1 combines with J gene TRBJ1-2; 8 bases align to TRBD1. Per the germline V gene, CDR1 is SGHRS and CDR2 is YFSETQ. Germline trimming cut 2 bases from V and 6 bases from J; bases unmatched to any gene: 6. The CDR3 consists of 14 residues. CDR3 DNA: TGCGCCAGCAGCTTCGGCCAGGGGGCGGATGGCTACACCTTC. As protein: CASSFGQGADGYTF.

The genes are TRBV23-1 and TRBJ1-5; 10 positions agree with TRBD1. TRBV23-1 has ORF status, its function being uncertain. J was trimmed by 4 bases and V by 1 base; bases with no gene match: 13. CDR3 length: 19 residues. DNA for the CDR3: TGCGCCAGCAGTCAATACTTTCGGGACAGGGGATTTGGAAATCAGCCCCAGCATTTT. Translating gives CASSQYFRDRGFGNQPQHF.

This chain links TRBV15 with TRBJ1-2; D remains unclear. V was cut by 2 bases and J by 8 bases, with 15 bases left in between. The CDR3 consists of 14 residues. Per germline, CDR1 LNHNV and CDR2 YYDKDF (reference sequence). CDR3 DNA: TGTGCCACCAGCAGAAAGATTGGGGAGGGCGGCTACACCTTC. Protein sequence: CATSRKIGEGGYTF.

This clone was seen only a few times. The chain recombines TRBV6-5 with TRBJ1-4, with D possibly being TRBD1 (5 bases). In germline, CDR1 is MNHEY, CDR2 SVGAGI. V was clipped by 3 bases and J by 7 bases, with 15 bases between them. CDR3 length: 15 residues. In nucleotides, the CDR3 is TGTGCCAGCAGTTATTCTCTGGGGGGTGGTGAAAAACTGTTTTTT. Protein sequence: CASSYSLGGGEKLFF.

The rearrangement joins TRBV19 to TRBJ2-3; 11 nucleotides match TRBD2. Germline loops: CDR1 LNHDA, CDR2 SQIVND (reference sequence). V shed 5 bases, J shed 5 bases, and the junction held 3 bases outside the gene matches. The CDR3 has 14 amino acids. This CDR3 is CASSWLAGGDTQYF. Written as DNA, the CDR3 is TGTGCCAGTAGTTGGCTAGCGGGGGGAGATACGCAGTATTTT.